This TCR beta chain was identified during a study of T cell responses to AZD1222 COVID-19 vaccine. Study-level points and caveats: Sampling that yielded the repertoires occurred only after the peak T cell response. Donors were largely white British and mainly female; clonal diversity was possibly underestimated. Seropositivity was recorded at baseline in only 6 or 7 AZD1222 recipients.

Only in-frame clones appear in the TCRdb table, and some are missing; sequencing was by immunoSEQ multiplex PCR. The sample includes about 120,000 clones, over 75% seen only once; the top ten take over 2.5%. V shed 6 bases and J shed 3 bases, with 15 bases lying between them. This CDR3 region has 14 residues. In germline, CDR1 is SGHRS, CDR2 YFSETQ. A word on this clone: Its antigen is not known.

V gene TRBV5-1 combines with J gene TRBJ1-2; D uncertain. This sample comprised peripheral blood, obtained on day 0 of AZD1222 vaccination. This TCR came from an adult in good health. CDR3 amino acids: CASKVILADYGYTF. CDR3 nucleotide sequence: TGCGCCAGCAAGGTAATCTTGGCGGACTATGGCTACACCTTC.